This T cell receptor (beta chain) was found in a study of blood T cell repertoires in COVID-19. For the study at large: Researchers got acute and convalescent COVID-19 samples from the United States, Italy and Spain. The analysed material was cDNA or gDNA that came from T cells, B-cell-depleted T cells, or PBMCs.

As concerns this clone: One end of the junction fails to match germline, which may point to a read error.

The length of the CDR3 is 17 residues. The data were produced by immunoSEQ multiplex PCR, yet TCRdb's version contains in-frame clones alone and is incomplete. The sample lists approximately 70,000 clones; 80% were seen once. This receptor was taken from a man between 65 and 85 years old who had recovered from COVID-19. The chain joins TRBV23-1 to TRBJ2-1, with 9 nucleotides matching TRBD1. TRBV23-1 is reported as an ORF; its role is uncertain. Sequencing was performed on peripheral blood. CDR3: CASSQSCGTGSFNEQFF. In DNA form, the CDR3 reads TGCGCCAGCAGTCAATCATGCGGGACAGGGTCCTTCAATGAGCAGTTCTTC.